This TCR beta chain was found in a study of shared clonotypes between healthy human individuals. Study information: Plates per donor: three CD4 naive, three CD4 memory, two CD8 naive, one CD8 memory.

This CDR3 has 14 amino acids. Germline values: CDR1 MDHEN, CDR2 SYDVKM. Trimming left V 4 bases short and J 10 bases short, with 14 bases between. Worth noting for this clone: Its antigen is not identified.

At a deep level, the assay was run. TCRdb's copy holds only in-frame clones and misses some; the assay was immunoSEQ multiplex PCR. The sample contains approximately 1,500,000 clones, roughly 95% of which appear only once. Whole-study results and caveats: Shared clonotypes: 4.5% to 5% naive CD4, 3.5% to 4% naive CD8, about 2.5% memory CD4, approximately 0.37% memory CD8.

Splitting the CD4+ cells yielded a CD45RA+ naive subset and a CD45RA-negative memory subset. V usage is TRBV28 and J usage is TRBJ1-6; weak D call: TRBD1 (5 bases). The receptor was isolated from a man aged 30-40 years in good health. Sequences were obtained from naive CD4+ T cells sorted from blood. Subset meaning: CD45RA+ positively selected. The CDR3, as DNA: TGTGCCAGCAGTTCGGGGGGTCCGGGCTCACCCCTCCACTTT. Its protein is CASSSGGPGSPLHF.